This TCR beta chain was found in a study of cytomegalovirus exposure and HLA in healthy donors. Primers included in the PCR were 60 Vbeta and 13 Jbeta primers. The protocol was immunoSEQ multiplex PCR, while the TCRdb copy is restricted to in-frame clones and leaves out a portion. Of over 150,000 clones in the sample, approximately 80% were seen once. Healthy bone marrow donors made up the donor group. The donors, nominally healthy at sampling, likely had unrecorded immune exposures. The clonotype was recovered from a man aged 18 to 35 in good health and CMV-seropositive. The sample comprised PBMCs.

This CDR3 is CASSYPGTRNNEQFF. CDR3 DNA: TGTGCCAGCAGTTACCCGGGGACTAGAAACAATGAGCAGTTCTTC. J is TRBJ2-1 and V is TRBV6-5, with 8 bases lining up with TRBD2. This CDR3 contains 15 residues. Germline CDR1 and CDR2: MNHEY and SVGAGI. V dropped 2 bases and J dropped 5; count of bases not matched to a gene: 5.